This T cell receptor (beta chain) was captured by sequencing in a study of blood T cell repertoires in COVID-19. Study in general: Acute-phase and convalescent COVID-19 samples originated in the United States, Italy and Spain. T cells, B-cell-depleted T cells, or PBMCs supplied cDNA or gDNA.

Cohort 3 recovered donors had two negative PCRs, clearance, or symptom resolution. Assay: immunoSEQ multiplex PCR; the TCRdb copy retains only in-frame clones and omits some. The table records roughly 150,000 clones, about 82% of them present only once. CDR3 length: 18 amino acids. The chain combines TRBV21-1 with TRBJ2-3; the table's TRBD2 call for D was not verified on the DNA. TRBV21-1 has pseudogene status. Sequencing was carried out using PBMCs or T cells enriched from blood (not recorded which). The receptor comes from a woman in her 40s who had recovered from COVID-19. CDR3 sequence: CASRFKPRLAGLTDTQYF. For the CDR3, the DNA is TGTGCCAGCAGATTTAAGCCGAGGCTAGCGGGACTCACAGATACGCAGTATTTT.